This TCR beta chain originates from a study of tumor-infiltrating lymphocytes in primary liver carcinoma. About the study: Spanning 4.2 to 10 cm, the tumors were T1-T3 N0M0.

V was pared by 4 bases and J by 6 bases, with 11 bases between. CDR3 size: 13 residues. Germline assignment: CDR1 SGHAT and CDR2 FQNNGV. By sample fraction, this clonotype is medium-sized. It was unsorted whole blood that yielded blood RNA, and germline DNA was also extracted. The authors made TCR beta cDNA from about 500 ng total RNA with a constant-region primer. Slightly modified ARM-PCR served as the procedure for the TCR beta libraries. These libraries came from three rounds of nested multiplex PCR. Amplification in the first two PCR rounds was performed using TRBV1-TRBV30 forward primers and a C-beta reverse primer for approximately 10 cycles each. Via MiXCR, TCRdb re-called the multiplex PCR reads, giving one row per CDR3 protein. The data show around 330,000 distinct CDR3 sequences, with more than 55% seen just once and roughly 9% held by the top ten.

The sequence was obtained from a man in his forties with primary liver carcinoma and hepatitis B virus infection. Sequencing was done on a sample of peripheral blood. The chain has TRBV11-2 and TRBJ2-3; maybe TRBD1 (5 bases). The CDR3 spells CASSSQGGDTQYF. The CDR3 nucleotides are TGTGCCAGCAGCTCCCAGGGTGGGGATACGCAGTATTTT.